This TCR beta chain emerged from a study of neurological immune-mediated disorders. A word on this clonotype: What it recognizes is unknown. Germline and junction disagree at one end, which may indicate a read error.

Germline CDR1 and CDR2: SGHRS and YFSETQ. The CDR3 is 15 residues long. Each CDR3 protein is one row after TCRdb ran MiXCR on the 5' RACE reads. The sample includes roughly 24,000 distinct CDR3 sequences, about 13% seen only once; the top ten take over 10%. Points from the study as a whole: It was HTLV-1-associated myelopathy that showed the most TCR clonal expansion, while multiple sclerosis showed the least, falling below healthy controls.

The chain has TRBV5-1 and TRBJ2-6, with D possibly called TRBD1 or TRBD2 (6 bases each). Sequences were obtained from PBMCs. This TCR came from a woman aged 60-70 years with HTLV-1-associated myelopathy (HAM/TSP). CDR3 in DNA: TGCGCCAGCAGCTTGGCTAGGACGGGGGCCAACGTACTGACTTTC. Its translation: CASSLARTGANVLTF.